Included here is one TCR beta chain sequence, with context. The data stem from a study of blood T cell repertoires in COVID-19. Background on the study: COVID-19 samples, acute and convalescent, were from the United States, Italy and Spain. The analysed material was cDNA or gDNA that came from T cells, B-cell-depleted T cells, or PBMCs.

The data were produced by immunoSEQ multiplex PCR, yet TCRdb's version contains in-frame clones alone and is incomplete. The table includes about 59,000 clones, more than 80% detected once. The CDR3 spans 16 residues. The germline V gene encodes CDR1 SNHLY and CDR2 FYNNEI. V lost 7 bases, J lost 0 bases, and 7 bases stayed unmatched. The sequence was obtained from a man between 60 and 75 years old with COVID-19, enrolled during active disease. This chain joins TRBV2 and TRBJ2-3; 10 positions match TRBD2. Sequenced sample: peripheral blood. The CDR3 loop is CASTGLADHSTDTQYF. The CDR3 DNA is TGTGCCAGCACAGGACTAGCGGACCATAGCACAGATACGCAGTATTTT.